These 30 T cell receptor beta chains share one sample of origin, sequenced in a study of shared clonotypes between healthy human individuals. Positively selected for CCR7, the CD45RO-negative cells used as naive CD8 cells excluded terminally differentiated effector memory CD45RA+ cells. The assay was immunoSEQ multiplex PCR, and TCRdb's table has in-frame clones only and misses some. Of millions of clones in the sample, about 95% were seen once. Sequencing was done on a sample of naive CD8+ T cells sorted from blood. Receptor source: a man aged 18 to 30 in good health.

The genes are TRBV6-6 and TRBJ2-6; weak D call: TRBD2 (5 bases). Germline values: CDR1 MNHNY, CDR2 SVGAGI (reference sequence). CDR3 length equals 15 residues. V lost 7 bases to trimming and J lost 2 bases, with 12 bases between them. The chain's CDR3 is CASILLVAGANVLTF. The CDR3 coding sequence is TGTGCCAGCATTCTACTAGTGGCTGGGGCCAACGTCCTGACTTTC.

The count of this clone is one. This same CDR3 is encoded by further DNA sequences in the sample. The rearrangement uses TRBV13 and TRBJ1-2; D perhaps matches TRBD1 (6 bases). Germline-derived CDR1 and CDR2 are PRHDT and FYEKMQ (reference sequence). Trimming stripped 5 bases from V and 0 bases from J, with 13 bases between. This CDR3 comprises 15 residues. The CDR3 DNA is TGTGCCAGCAGCCTCAGGGACACAGCTAACTATGGCTACACCTTC. Translation: CASSLRDTANYGYTF.

This chain joins TRBV11-2 and TRBJ2-5, with TRBD1 matching 11 bases. The CDR3 contains 16 residues. The trim removed 5 bases at V and 1 base at J, leaving 6 bases unmatched. Germline V gene lookup returns CDR1 SGHAT and CDR2 FQNNGV. The CDR3 nucleotides read TGTGCCAGCAGCCATGGGACAGGGGGGGTCCAAGAGACCCAGTACTTC. Translated: CASSHGTGGVQETQYF.

This clone was seen a single time. The V and J genes are TRBV19 and TRBJ2-5; 8 nucleotides match TRBD2. This CDR3 is 15 amino acids long. In germline, CDR1 is LNHDA, CDR2 SQIVND (reference sequence). Trimming took 1 base from V and 0 from J; bases not matched to a gene: 1. The CDR3 here is CASSIVSGDQETQYF. As DNA, the CDR3 is TGTGCCAGTAGTATAGTTAGCGGGGACCAAGAGACCCAGTACTTC. Variable domain in full (rest from reference TRBV19 and TRBJ2-5): DGGITQSPKYLFRKEGQNVTLSCEQNLNHDAMYWYRQDPGQGLRLIYYSQIVNDFQKGDIAEGYSVSREKKESFPLTVTSAQKNPTAFYLCASSIVSGDQETQYFGPGTRLLVL.

This chain connects TRBV7-9 to TRBJ2-7; 9 bases line up with TRBD2. Trimming took 6 bases from V and 2 from J; bases not matched to a gene: 5. CDR1 and CDR2 from the germline V gene are SEHNR and FQNEAQ (reference sequence). CDR3 length equals 14 residues. The CDR3 spells CASRRLAETYEQYF. CDR3 DNA: TGTGCCAGCAGGAGACTAGCGGAAACCTACGAGCAGTACTTC.

This clone was detected only once. The CDR3 nucleotides read TGTGCCAGCAGTTCTCGGACAGGGATGGAGGGCTACACCTTC. Its protein is CASSSRTGMEGYTF. The chain joins TRBV27 to TRBJ1-2, with 8 positions matching TRBD1. CDR3 length: 14 amino acids. CDR1 is MNHEY and CDR2 is SMNVEV in the germline V gene (reference sequence). Trimming removed 4 bases from V and 8 bases from J; junction bases left unmatched: 9.

With regard to this clone: Other DNA sequences in the same sample also yield this CDR3. The gene calls are TRBV5-4 and TRBJ2-7, with D uncertain. The V gene's germline CDR1 is SGHNT and CDR2 YYREEE (reference sequence). V was clipped by 0 bases and J by 3 bases, with 7 bases between them. The CDR3 length is 13 residues. The CDR3 DNA is TGTGCCAGCAGCTTGGCAGTGGGCTACGAGCAGTACTTC. Its translation: CASSLAVGYEQYF.

Points on this clone: At one of its ends the junction is not consistent with the germline gene, which may arise from a read error. This rearrangement joins TRBV7-7 to TRBJ2-5; D possibly corresponds to TRBD2 (5 bases). The CDR3 contains 12 residues. Germline V gives CDR1 SSHAT, CDR2 FNYEAQ (reference sequence). In DNA, the CDR3 is TGTGCTAGCAGCTTAGCGCAAGAGACCCAGTACTTC. Amino acid sequence: CASSLAQETQYF.

Comment on this clone: This CDR3 is also generated by other DNA sequences in the sample. The chain couples TRBV6-5 to TRBJ2-7, with D unclear. Per germline, CDR1 MNHEY and CDR2 SVGAGI. The CDR3 spans 14 residues. Between the trimmed V and J ends, which lost 2 bases and 1 base, there was a span of 9 bases. The CDR3, as DNA: TGTGCCAGCAGTTACAGTGGACCTTCCTACGAGCAGTACTTC. Its translation is CASSYSGPSYEQYF.

This chain links TRBV7-2 with TRBJ2-5; 9 nucleotides line up with TRBD2. The CDR3 is 15 residues long. Germline-derived CDR1 and CDR2 are SGHTA and FQGNSA. With V trimmed by 8 bases and J by 1 base, 8 bases remained unmatched. DNA of the CDR3: TGTGCCAGCCTCCGACTAGCGGACTCCCAAGAGACCCAGTACTTC. Translation gives CASLRLADSQETQYF.

V usage is TRBV27 and J usage is TRBJ2-1; 8 bases align to TRBD2. The CDR3 is 15 amino acids. The germline CDR1 and CDR2 sequences are MNHEY and SMNVEV (reference sequence). With 5 bases clipped from V and 2 bases from J, the junction kept 5 bases outside the gene matches. The DNA of the CDR3 is TGTGCCAGCAGTATCGGGGGGGGCCCCTACAATGAGCAGTTCTTC. This codes for CASSIGGGPYNEQFF.

This clone appeared a single time. The chain is built from TRBV2 and TRBJ2-3, with TRBD1 matching over 9 bases. The CDR3 totals 16 residues. Germline assignment: CDR1 SNHLY and CDR2 FYNNEI. The V and J ends lost 3 bases and 3 bases, in that order; junction bases with no gene match: 7. The CDR3 protein is CASSELTGGWTDTQYF. CDR3 nucleotide sequence: TGTGCCAGCAGTGAGTTGACAGGGGGGTGGACAGATACGCAGTATTTT.

The chain combines TRBV7-9 with TRBJ2-1; no definite D call. Germline CDR1 is SEHNR and CDR2 is FQNEAQ (reference sequence). Trimming took off 5 bases at V and 9 bases at J, with 11 bases between the two ends. The CDR3 totals 12 residues. The CDR3 sequence is CASSTDRFEQFF. In DNA, the CDR3 is TGTGCCAGCAGCACCGACCGTTTTGAGCAGTTCTTC.

V gene TRBV28 combines with J gene TRBJ2-3, with a tentative D call TRBD1 (6 bases). Per the germline V gene, CDR1 is MDHEN and CDR2 is SYDVKM. The CDR3 totals 14 residues. V lost 3 bases to trimming and J lost 5 bases, with 12 bases between them. CDR3 loop: CASSFSGDEDTQYF. The DNA for the CDR3 is TGTGCCAGCAGTTTTTCAGGGGATGAAGATACGCAGTATTTT.

The chain carries TRBV18 and TRBJ2-7; D might be TRBD2 (5 bases). CDR3 length: 14 amino acids. V gave up 3 bases and J gave up 2 bases, with 11 bases separating them. CDR1 is KGHSH and CDR2 is LQKENI in the germline V gene. CDR3 sequence: CASSPADGTYEQYF. CDR3 nucleotide sequence: TGTGCCAGCTCACCCGCGGACGGGACCTACGAGCAGTACTTC.

The V gene is TRBV10-3, the J gene TRBJ2-3; TRBD1 aligns across 7 bases. In germline, CDR1 is ENHRY, CDR2 SYGVKD. The CDR3 has 15 residues. V lost 6 bases and J lost 2; bases outside the gene matches: 8. This CDR3 reads CAIRTETGPTDTQYF. CDR3 DNA sequence: TGTGCCATCAGGACAGAGACAGGGCCCACAGATACGCAGTATTTT.

The rearrangement links TRBV11-2 to TRBJ1-1, with D hard to call. The CDR3 has 14 amino acids. Per germline, CDR1 SGHAT and CDR2 FQNNGV. V was clipped by 2 bases and J by 5 bases, with 12 bases between them. The CDR3 DNA sequence: TGTGCCAGCAGCTTAAGGGCAGCTTGGACTGAAGCTTTCTTT. This gives the protein CASSLRAAWTEAFF.

The table lists this clone with a count of one. The chain combines TRBV30 with TRBJ2-5; unclear D gene. The CDR3 contains 11 residues. V gave up 2 bases and J gave up 5 bases, with 6 bases separating them. Germline values: CDR1 GTSNPN, CDR2 SVGIG (reference sequence). CDR3 in amino acids: CAWSFAETQYF. DNA for the CDR3: TGTGCCTGGAGTTTCGCGGAGACCCAGTACTTC.

The chain recombines TRBV4-3 with TRBJ1-2; 9 bases align to TRBD1. The ends lost 3 bases at V and 4 bases at J; junction bases unmatched: 3. The CDR3 consists of 14 residues. Looked up from germline, CDR1 is LGHNA and CDR2 is YSLEER. The CDR3 nucleotides read TGCGCCAGCAGCCACGACAGGGGGGCCTATGGCTACACCTTC. It is translated as CASSHDRGAYGYTF.

This chain links TRBV4-1 with TRBJ2-5; 7 bases match TRBD1. CDR3 length: 15 residues. Unmatched junction bases numbered 5, after V lost 1 base and J lost 3 bases. Germline values: CDR1 MGHRA, CDR2 YSYEKL. For the CDR3, the DNA is TGCGCCAGCAGCCAAGTTTGGACAGGAGAAGAGACCCAGTACTTC. Its translation: CASSQVWTGEETQYF.

This chain uses TRBV9 with TRBJ2-1; TRBD2 aligns across 11 bases. Germline CDR1 reads SGDLS; CDR2 reads YYNGEE. The CDR3 is made up of 15 amino acids. Trimming cost V 3 bases and J 6 bases; bases outside gene matches: 5. The CDR3, as DNA: TGTGCCAGCAGCGCGACTAGCGGGGTTGCCAATGAGCAGTTCTTC. Amino acid sequence: CASSATSGVANEQFF. The variable domain in full, completed from reference TRBV9 and TRBJ2-1, reads DSGVTQTPKHLITATGQRVTLRCSPRSGDLSVYWYQQSLDQGLQFLIQYYNGEERAKGNILERFSAQQFPDLHSELNLSSLELGDSALYFCASSATSGVANEQFFGPGTRLTVL.

This clone was recorded only once. The rearrangement links TRBV4-2 to TRBJ1-2; D is ambiguous. The CDR3 totals 15 residues. V lost 0 bases, J lost 3 bases, and 11 bases lay in between. CDR1 and CDR2 (germline): LGHNA, YNFKEQ. CDR3 region: CASSQDLWQDYGYTF. CDR3 bases: TGTGCCAGCAGCCAAGATCTATGGCAGGACTATGGCTACACCTTC.

J is TRBJ2-7 and V is TRBV9, with a possible D match to TRBD1 (5 bases). Germline CDR1 is SGDLS and CDR2 is YYNGEE. Trimming cost V 0 bases and J 8 bases, with 12 bases left between them. The CDR3 extends over 13 amino acids. The CDR3 loop is CASSVDSGAKQYF. CDR3 sequence (DNA): TGTGCCAGCAGCGTAGATTCTGGGGCCAAGCAGTACTTC.

This clone occurred once. The chain recombines TRBV10-2 with TRBJ2-1; D is unclear. CDR3 size: 14 residues. Germline assignment: CDR1 WSHSY and CDR2 SAAADI. Deletions cut 2 bases from V and 2 bases from J, with 7 bases between. CDR3 protein: CASSEGPAYNEQFF. DNA for the CDR3: TGCGCCAGCAGTGAGGGGCCGGCCTACAATGAGCAGTTCTTC.

This clone was picked up one time. The same CDR3 also results from other DNA sequences found in this sample. The V and J genes are TRBV5-6 and TRBJ2-3; D remains ambiguous. The V end lost 2 bases, the J end lost 6 bases, and 7 bases lay between the germline ends. Germline V gene sequence: CDR1 SGHDT, CDR2 YYEEEE. This CDR3 has 12 residues. The CDR3 nucleotides read TGTGCCAGCAGCTTAGACGCGGATACGCAGTATTTT. Its translation is CASSLDADTQYF. Full variable domain (outside the CDR3, taken from reference TRBV5-6 and TRBJ2-3): DAGVTQSPTHLIKTRGQQVTLRCSPKSGHDTVSWYQQALGQGPQFIFQYYEEEERQRGNFPDRFSGHQFPNYSSELNVNALLLGDSALYLCASSLDADTQYFGPGTRLTVL.

The chain links TRBV6-1 to TRBJ2-7; D uncertain. This CDR3 has 13 amino acids. Trimming pared 5 bases from V and 4 bases from J, leaving 12 bases between. Looked up from germline, CDR1 is MNHNS and CDR2 is SASEGT. Written as DNA, the CDR3 is TGTGCCAGCAGTCATGGGCGGACGTACGAGCAGTACTTC. Translating gives CASSHGRTYEQYF.

The count of this clone is one. The sample has other DNA sequences that encode this CDR3 too. This sequence joins TRBV13 and TRBJ2-4, with a tentative D call TRBD1 (5 bases). Germline CDR1 and CDR2: PRHDT and FYEKMQ (reference sequence). V was clipped by 2 bases and J by 2 bases, with 7 bases between them. CDR3 size: 14 residues. DNA for the CDR3: TGTGCCAGCAGCTTAAGGGGTACCAAAAACATTCAGTACTTC. Translated, it gives CASSLRGTKNIQYF.

The genes are TRBV6-1 and TRBJ2-1; D not resolved. The CDR3 totals 12 residues. V lost 1 base, J lost 8 bases, and 6 bases lay in between. Per germline, CDR1 MNHNS and CDR2 SASEGT. The CDR3 bases are TGTGCCAGCAGTGAAGACGAAGATGAGCAGTTCTTC. Translation gives CASSEDEDEQFF.

The rearrangement links TRBV27 to TRBJ2-5; perhaps TRBD2 as D (5 bases). With 3 bases removed from V and 1 base from J, the gap between germline ends came to 15 bases. The CDR3 covers 16 residues. Germline values: CDR1 MNHEY, CDR2 SMNVEV (reference sequence). The CDR3: CASSFFRGSSQETQYF. The DNA for the CDR3 is TGTGCCAGCAGTTTCTTTCGGGGTTCGAGCCAAGAGACCCAGTACTTC.

A remark on this clone: Other DNA sequences in the sample encode the same CDR3. The chain has TRBV5-1 and TRBJ2-7, with D maybe TRBD2 (5 bases). This CDR3 is 14 amino acids long. The V end was cut by 0 bases, the J end by 3 bases, with 10 bases between. CDR1 is SGHRS and CDR2 is YFSETQ in the germline V gene. The CDR3: CASSLGGEGYEQYF. The CDR3 region has the DNA TGCGCCAGCAGCTTGGGCGGCGAGGGCTACGAGCAGTACTTC.